These 5 T cell receptor beta chains were sequenced from one sample in a study of T cells in localized non-small cell lung cancer (dated by TCRdb to 2018 to 2020). Libraries were made using the immunoSEQ multiplex PCR assay. Imported from immuneACCESS, the table was reduced by TCRdb to in-frame sequences with V and J called. These copies leave out some clones; in studies compared against another copy, an unresolved V gene accounts for under half, and the cause of the remainder is not known. Recorded for this sample are approximately 70,000 clones; approximately 87% of them occurred a single time. Of the sample, 20% to 25% is held by the ten largest clones. The specimen was peripheral blood, collected before any cancer treatment. The receptors originated from a male donor aged 60 or over with stage III squamous cell lung carcinoma.

The chain carries TRBV6-1 and TRBJ2-1; possible D gene TRBD2, 7 bases. Per germline, CDR1 MNHNS and CDR2 SASEGT. Trimming shortened V by 3 bases and J by 2 bases, and 14 bases separated the two germline ends. The CDR3 contains 16 residues. The CDR3 here is CASSDPWGGPYNEQFF. CDR3 DNA sequence: TGTGCCAGCAGTGATCCTTGGGGGGGGCCCTACAATGAGCAGTTCTTC.

The J gene is TRBJ2-1, the V gene TRBV15; 9 nucleotides agree with TRBD2. J gave up 4 bases and V 0 bases, and 4 bases lay outside the gene matches. The CDR3 sequence is 16 residues long. The germline V gene has CDR1 LNHNV and CDR2 YYDKDF (reference sequence). This CDR3 reads CATSRDQSGGYNEQFF. The CDR3 region has the DNA TGTGCCACCAGCAGAGATCAAAGCGGGGGGTACAATGAGCAGTTCTTC. Full variable domain (missing parts from reference TRBV15 and TRBJ2-1): DAMVIQNPRYQVTQFGKPVTLSCSQTLNHNVMYWYQQKSSQAPKLLFHYYDKDFNNEADTPDNFQSRRPNTSFCFLDIRSPGLGDTAMYLCATSRDQSGGYNEQFFGPGTRLTVL.

This clone was recorded once. The V gene is TRBV6-5, the J gene TRBJ2-2; D remains unclear. Per the germline V gene, CDR1 is MNHEY and CDR2 is SVGAGI. The CDR3 consists of 15 residues. Between the trimmed V and J ends, which lost 2 bases and 0 bases, there was a span of 7 bases. CDR3 protein: CASSYDPANTGELFF. For the CDR3, the DNA is TGTGCCAGCAGTTACGACCCCGCGAACACCGGGGAGCTGTTTTTT.

This chain uses TRBV28 with TRBJ1-4; D uncertain. V shed 2 bases and J shed 4 bases, with 8 bases lying between them. The CDR3 contains 14 residues. Germline V gives CDR1 MDHEN, CDR2 SYDVKM. This CDR3 reads CASSLTAGNEKLFF. In DNA form, the CDR3 reads TGTGCCAGCAGTTTAACGGCCGGTAATGAAAAACTGTTTTTT.

V is TRBV9 and J is TRBJ1-2, with a tentative D call TRBD1 (5 bases). V lost 0 bases and J lost 8, with 17 bases in between. Germline CDR1 reads SGDLS; CDR2 reads YYNGEE. CDR3 length: 15 residues. DNA for the CDR3: TGTGCCAGCAGCGTAGGCCCAGGGTCTCGGGAGGGCTACACCTTC. Amino acids: CASSVGPGSREGYTF.